The next 20 T cell receptor beta chains were all read from a single sample in a study of cytomegalovirus exposure and HLA in healthy donors (dated by TCRdb to 2017 to 2019). Receptor libraries were prepared by the immunoSEQ multiplex PCR assay. For the multiplex PCR, a mixture combining 60 forward primers for TCR Vbeta segments and 13 reverse primers for TCR Jbeta segments was used. This immuneACCESS table, as held by TCRdb, lists in-frame sequences with V and J called but not all clones. Of the missing ones, under half trace to an unresolved V gene in checked studies; the others have no known cause. Within this sample are 120,000 or so clones, with roughly 71% of them counted one time only. The top ten hold 2.9% of the sample. The sample comprised PBMCs. These receptors originate from a woman aged 35 to 49 in good health and CMV-seropositive.

V gene TRBV7-2 combines with J gene TRBJ2-2; the match to TRBD1 covers 7 bases. This CDR3 is 14 amino acids long. V lost 6 bases to trimming and J lost 2 bases; unmatched junction nucleotides: 3. Germline-derived CDR1 and CDR2 are SGHTA and FQGNSA. CDR3 DNA: TGTGCCAGCAGTAGACAGGGCAACACCGGGGAGCTGTTTTTT. Protein sequence: CASSRQGNTGELFF.

The chain carries TRBV19 and TRBJ1-2; possible D gene TRBD1, 5 bases. V was pared by 8 bases and J by 4 bases, with 14 bases between. The CDR3 contains 13 residues. Germline CDR1 and CDR2: LNHDA and SQIVND (reference sequence). CDR3 sequence reads: CASYNRISYGYTF. The CDR3 nucleotides read TGTGCCAGTTACAACAGGATAAGCTATGGCTACACCTTC.

A single count supports this clone. The rearrangement uses TRBV9 and TRBJ2-3; TRBD2 matches 10 bases. Per the germline V gene, CDR1 is SGDLS and CDR2 is YYNGEE. J was trimmed by 3 bases and V by 5 bases; bases with no gene match: 6. The CDR3 covers 15 residues. The chain's CDR3 is CASSPSGSLTDTQYF. The CDR3 DNA sequence: TGTGCCAGCAGTCCTAGCGGGAGCTTGACAGATACGCAGTATTTT.

The rearrangement links TRBV6-1 to TRBJ2-2, with TRBD1 matching 8 bases. Germline V gene lookup returns CDR1 MNHNS and CDR2 SASEGT. The CDR3 length is 16 residues. J was trimmed by 6 bases and V by 2 bases; bases with no gene match: 8. The CDR3 nucleotides are TGTGCCAGCAGTGAAAAGGACAGGGTGATCGCCGGGGAGCTGTTTTTT. Translated: CASSEKDRVIAGELFF.

In its sample, this clone was seen once. This chain connects TRBV27 to TRBJ2-7, with a weak D call TRBD2 (7 bases). The V end lost 5 bases, the J end lost 3 bases, and 14 bases lay between the germline ends. Germline CDR1 reads MNHEY; CDR2 reads SMNVEV (reference sequence). The CDR3 is 14 residues long. In DNA form, the CDR3 reads TGTGCCAGCAGTGGGAGGGGGGTATTCTACGAGCAGTACTTC. As protein: CASSGRGVFYEQYF.

The chain carries TRBV30 and TRBJ1-3; D call uncertain. Germline V CDR1 and CDR2: GTSNPN, SVGIG (reference sequence). The CDR3 has 14 residues. Trimming took 0 bases from V and 8 from J, leaving 14 bases between them. CDR3 in DNA: TGTGCCTGGAGTGTTTTTGGCCGTAAAGACACCATATATTTT. It yields the protein CAWSVFGRKDTIYF.

By share of the sample, this clone is medium-sized (0.01 to 0.1%). The chain uses TRBV4-3 and TRBJ2-1, with 13 bases aligning to TRBD2. The CDR3 is 15 residues long. Germline values: CDR1 LGHNA, CDR2 YSLEER. V lost 4 bases and J lost 12; bases outside the gene matches: 9. CDR3 nucleotide sequence: TGCGCCAGCAGCCCACTAGCGGGAGGGCCGGTAGGGCAGTTCTTC. Its translation is CASSPLAGGPVGQFF.

In this sample, this clone turned up once. The chain links TRBV7-3 to TRBJ1-1; D remains unclear. V gave up 5 bases and J gave up 1 base, with 11 bases separating them. Germline loops: CDR1 SGHTA, CDR2 FQGTGA. The CDR3 length is 14 residues. As DNA, the CDR3 is TGTGCCAGCAGCCCGACGGCAGGGAACACTGAAGCTTTCTTT. This gives the protein CASSPTAGNTEAFF.

Only a few counts were recorded for this clone. The genes are TRBV28 and TRBJ2-3, with 11 bases lining up with TRBD2. The germline CDR1 and CDR2 sequences are MDHEN and SYDVKM. This CDR3 is built from 17 residues. The ends lost 5 bases at V and 4 bases at J; junction bases unmatched: 11. This CDR3 is CASSTSVGLADSDTQYF. The CDR3 bases are TGTGCCAGCAGTACTAGTGTGGGACTAGCGGACTCAGATACGCAGTATTTT.

The chain combines TRBV19 with TRBJ1-5; 8 nucleotides match TRBD1. The V gene's germline CDR1 is LNHDA and CDR2 SQIVND (reference sequence). V gave up 7 bases and J gave up 5 bases; unmatched junction bases: 7. This CDR3 contains 14 residues. The CDR3 region is CASMDPGGYQPQHF. CDR3 nucleotides: TGTGCCAGTATGGACCCAGGGGGCTATCAGCCCCAGCATTTT.

The genes are TRBV7-6 and TRBJ2-7; 11 bases are shared with TRBD2. CDR1 SGHVS and CDR2 FNYEAQ come from the germline V gene. The CDR3 extends over 18 amino acids. The trim removed 3 bases at V and 1 base at J, leaving 11 bases unmatched. CDR3 in amino acids: CASSFSIGTSGDSYEQYF. CDR3 sequence (DNA): TGTGCCAGCAGCTTTAGCATAGGGACTAGCGGCGATTCCTACGAGCAGTACTTC.

The chain is built from TRBV4-3 and TRBJ2-7, with no clear D. The CDR3 loop spans 14 amino acids. The V gene lost 1 base and the J gene lost 2 bases, with 9 bases spanning the gap. Looked up from germline, CDR1 is LGHNA and CDR2 is YSLEER. CDR3 DNA sequence: TGCGCCAGCAGCCAAGGGCGCGGCGCCTACGAGCAGTACTTC. Residues: CASSQGRGAYEQYF.

This clone was counted between two and nine times. V usage is TRBV27 and J usage is TRBJ1-5; TRBD1 might be the D (6 bases). Germline V gene data show CDR1 as MNHEY and CDR2 as SMNVEV (reference sequence). This CDR3 region has 13 residues. V dropped 4 bases and J dropped 5 bases, with 9 bases sitting between them. CDR3 sequence (DNA): TGTGCCAGCAGTTGGGACATAGATCAGCCCCAGCATTTT. This gives the protein CASSWDIDQPQHF.

The CDR3 loop reads CASSVQAGEGYEQYF. In DNA form, the CDR3 reads TGTGCCAGCAGCGTGCAAGCGGGAGAGGGATACGAGCAGTACTTC. V usage is TRBV9 and J usage is TRBJ2-7; 8 nucleotides agree with TRBD2. With 2 bases clipped from V and 4 bases from J, the junction kept 8 bases outside the gene matches. The CDR3 has 15 residues. The germline gives CDR1 SGDLS, CDR2 YYNGEE. Full variable domain (missing parts from reference TRBV9 and TRBJ2-7): DSGVTQTPKHLITATGQRVTLRCSPRSGDLSVYWYQQSLDQGLQFLIQYYNGEERAKGNILERFSAQQFPDLHSELNLSSLELGDSALYFCASSVQAGEGYEQYFGPGTRLTVT.

With respect to this clone: Mismatch with germline at one junction end may stem from a read error. This chain links TRBV19 with TRBJ2-5; TRBD2 matches at 10 bases. Germline V gene sequence: CDR1 LNHDA, CDR2 SQIVND (reference sequence). This CDR3 comprises 17 residues. CDR3 sequence reads: CASSLDGTSAGQETQYF. CDR3 in DNA: TGTGCCAGTAGTTTAGACGGGACTAGCGCGGGCCAAGAGACCCAGTACTTC.

The rearrangement links TRBV9 to TRBJ1-3; possibly TRBD1 for D (6 bases). Germline V gives CDR1 SGDLS, CDR2 YYNGEE. Trimming cost V 7 bases and J 6 bases, with 14 bases left between them. The CDR3 loop spans 13 amino acids. In nucleotides, the CDR3 is TGTGCCAGCGCGCAGGGGAGGGAAAACACCATATATTTT. Translated: CASAQGRENTIYF.

This chain joins TRBV5-1 and TRBJ2-7, with 7 bases matching TRBD1. Germline CDR1 and CDR2: SGHRS and YFSETQ. The CDR3 contains 15 residues. The V gene end was trimmed by 4 bases and the J gene end by 4 bases; junction bases not matched to a gene: 11. CDR3 loop: CASSPRQGREYEQYF. CDR3 DNA sequence: TGCGCCAGCAGCCCCCGACAGGGTAGAGAATACGAGCAGTACTTC.

This chain connects TRBV19 to TRBJ1-1; 12 nucleotides agree with TRBD1. This CDR3 region has 18 residues. V lost 7 bases to trimming and J lost 1 base; unmatched junction nucleotides: 13. The germline V gene has CDR1 LNHDA and CDR2 SQIVND (reference sequence). The CDR3 DNA follows: TGTGCCAGTAACCCCCAGATCGGGACAGGGGGCTGGAACACTGAAGCTTTCTTT. This translates into CASNPQIGTGGWNTEAFF.

This rearrangement joins TRBV7-2 to TRBJ1-5; no firm D call. The germline V and J ends were trimmed by 2 bases and 3 bases, with 5 bases remaining between them. The CDR3 runs 13 residues. Germline V gene lookup returns CDR1 SGHTA and CDR2 FQGNSA. CDR3 region: CASSLHYNQPQHF. CDR3 coding DNA: TGTGCCAGCAGCTTACACTACAATCAGCCCCAGCATTTT.

This clone was recorded once. The genes are TRBV5-1 and TRBJ1-4, with 10 bases fitting TRBD1. The CDR3 consists of 16 residues. V gave up 0 bases and J gave up 8 bases; unmatched junction bases: 7. Germline V gene sequence: CDR1 SGHRS, CDR2 YFSETQ. CDR3 bases: TGCGCCAGCAGCTTGGGCGACAGGGGGCTAGGAGAAAAACTGTTTTTT. Its protein product is CASSLGDRGLGEKLFF.